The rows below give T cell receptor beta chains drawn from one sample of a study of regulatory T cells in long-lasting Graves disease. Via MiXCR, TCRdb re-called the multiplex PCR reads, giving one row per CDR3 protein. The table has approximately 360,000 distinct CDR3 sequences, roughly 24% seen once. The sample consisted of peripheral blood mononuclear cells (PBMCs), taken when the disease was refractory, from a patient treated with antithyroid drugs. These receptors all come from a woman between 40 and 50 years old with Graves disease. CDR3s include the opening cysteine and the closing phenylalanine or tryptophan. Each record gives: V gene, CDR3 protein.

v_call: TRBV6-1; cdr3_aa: CASTGQGNYYGYTF
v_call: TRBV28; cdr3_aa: CASSPLSSYYGYTF
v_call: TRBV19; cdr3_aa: CASSMPGPNQKETQYF
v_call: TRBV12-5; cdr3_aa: CASGLVLFGTALYGYTF
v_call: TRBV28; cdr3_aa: CASSRYTRVAGANVLTF
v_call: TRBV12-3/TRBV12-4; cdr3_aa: CASSFFQTNTEAFF
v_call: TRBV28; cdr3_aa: CTSSFVSPNEKLFF
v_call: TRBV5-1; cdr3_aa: CASRPSGTGNEKLFF
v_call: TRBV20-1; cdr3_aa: CSARDLSRGEQYF
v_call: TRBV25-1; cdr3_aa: CASSDRGDAKNIQYF
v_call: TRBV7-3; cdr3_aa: CASSSSRDHINTGELFF
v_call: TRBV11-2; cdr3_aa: CASSLSVLAGLAKNIQYF
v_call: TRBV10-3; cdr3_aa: CAISETNEQFF
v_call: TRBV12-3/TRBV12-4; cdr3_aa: CASSFQGTGQPGKLFF
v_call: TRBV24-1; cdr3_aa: CATSGPDRYEQYF
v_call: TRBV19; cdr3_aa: CASSGELSNQPQHF
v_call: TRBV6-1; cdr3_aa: CASSEAPGIKPQHF
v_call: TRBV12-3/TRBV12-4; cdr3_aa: CASSFRPTRTDTQYF
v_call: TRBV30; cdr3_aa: CAWSGTGYEQYF
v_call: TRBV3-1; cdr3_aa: CASSDTGRATKNIQYF
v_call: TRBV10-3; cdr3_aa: CAISESPWEQYF
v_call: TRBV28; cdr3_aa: CASSLAGGGYEQYF
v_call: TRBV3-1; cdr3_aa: CASSGTVEETQYF
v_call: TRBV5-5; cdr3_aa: CASSGGTAALGETQYF
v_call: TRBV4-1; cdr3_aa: CASSRLGMGGSVNQPQHF
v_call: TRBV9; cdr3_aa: CASSAFGAFF
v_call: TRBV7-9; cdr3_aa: CASSQLGLAGQYEQYF
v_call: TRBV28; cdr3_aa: CASSPRGQGRNSPLHF
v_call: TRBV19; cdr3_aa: CASRKTGWAHQPQHF
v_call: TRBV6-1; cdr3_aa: CASRQGDTPLPYGYTF
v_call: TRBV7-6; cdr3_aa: CASSLYDSIYLNTEAFF
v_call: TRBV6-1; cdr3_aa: CASSERQGQSGNTIYF
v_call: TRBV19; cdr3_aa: CASRPRQWAEAFF
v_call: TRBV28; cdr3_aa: CASSLFQLTQGLAAYEQYF
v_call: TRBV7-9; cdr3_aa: CASSLQGDGIQYF
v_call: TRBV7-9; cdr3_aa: CASSLAGTSGSKFF